This paragraph reports one T cell receptor beta chain. TCRdb's copy holds only in-frame clones and misses some; the assay was immunoSEQ multiplex PCR. The sample lists under 35,000 clones, around three quarters occurring once. With 7 bases clipped from V and 5 bases from J, the junction kept 5 bases outside the gene matches. The germline V gene has CDR1 LNHDA and CDR2 SQIVND (reference sequence). The CDR3 runs 13 residues. This specimen comes from a study of T cell repertoires in ileal Crohn's disease. The overall study: At surgery, about 38% of patients smoked, with median disease duration roughly 7.2 years.

This clonotype was sampled from an adult with Crohn's disease. The chain uses TRBV19 and TRBJ1-5; TRBD1 matches 7 bases. Sequencing used ileal tissue. CDR3 protein: CASKGTDYQPQHF. In DNA form, the CDR3 reads TGTGCCAGTAAGGGGACAGACTATCAGCCCCAGCATTTT.